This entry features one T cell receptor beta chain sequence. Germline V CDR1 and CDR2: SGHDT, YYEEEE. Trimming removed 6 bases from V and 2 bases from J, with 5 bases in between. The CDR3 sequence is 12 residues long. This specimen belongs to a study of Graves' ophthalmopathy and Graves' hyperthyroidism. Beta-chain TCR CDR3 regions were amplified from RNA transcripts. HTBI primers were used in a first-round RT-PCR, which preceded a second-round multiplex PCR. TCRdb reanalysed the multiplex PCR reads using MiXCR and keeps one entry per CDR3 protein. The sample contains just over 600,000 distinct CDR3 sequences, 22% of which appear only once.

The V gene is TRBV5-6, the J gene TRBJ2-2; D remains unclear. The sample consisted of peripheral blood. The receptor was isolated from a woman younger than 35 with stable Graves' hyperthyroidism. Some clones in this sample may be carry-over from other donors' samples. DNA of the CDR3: TGTGCCAGCAATTACAACACCGGGGAGCTGTTTTTT. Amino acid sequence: CASNYNTGELFF.